A selection of T cell receptor beta chains follows, all from one sample in a study of T cell repertoires in cytomegalovirus infection. Antigens of these TCRs are unknown. TCRdb analysed the reads with MiXCR anew, one entry per CDR3 protein. The sample carries approximately 500,000 distinct CDR3 sequences, roughly a third recorded once. This specimen consisted of cultured PBMCs, obtained from culture after CMV antigen stimulation. The source is a human donor in good health (CMV status not recorded). Some clones in this sample may be carry-over from other donors' samples. The CDR3 runs from the conserved cysteine through the conserved F or W. A D gene is named only where the DNA matches it firmly. Clone sizes are given selectively: once, few, many, or a class where the clone is expanded.

>.|17|TRBV7-2|TRBJ1-2|.
TGTGCCAGCAGCTTAAGAGTACCCGGGGGCGAAAACTATGGCTACACCTTC
CASSLRVPGGENYGYTF
>.|13|TRBV24-1|TRBJ1-6|.
TGTGCCACCAGTAGCACCTATAATTCACCCCTCCACTTT
CATSSTYNSPLHF
>.|12|TRBV3-1|TRBJ2-5|.
TGTGCCAGCAGCCAAGCAGGGGAGACCCAGTACTTC
CASSQAGETQYF
>.|14|TRBV29-1|TRBJ2-1|.
TGCAGCGCCGCGCGCTTTACAGGGGGGGACGAGCAGTTCTTC
CSAARFTGGDEQFF
>TRBD1|13|TRBV20-1|TRBJ1-2|once
TGCAGTGCTCCCCGGGACAGGGCATATGGCTACACCTTC
CSAPRDRAYGYTF
>.|14|TRBV7-2|TRBJ2-3|.
TGTGCCAGCAGCCGGGGATCGTTGGGCCTGGCGCAGTATTTT
CASSRGSLGLAQYF
>TRBD2|17|TRBV10-3|TRBJ2-5|many
TGTGCCATCAGTTCCGGGACTAGCCCTAAGCCAGTCGAGACCCAGTACTTC
CAISSGTSPKPVETQYF
>.|15|TRBV7-2|TRBJ1-1|.
TGTGCCAGCAGCTTTTTCACAGGAGGAACATCTGAAGCTTTCTTT
CASSFFTGGTSEAFF
>.|14|TRBV12-5|TRBJ2-1|few
TGTGCTAGTGGTACCGCGCTAGACAGCGATGAGCAGTTCTTC
CASGTALDSDEQFF
>.|11|TRBV20-1|TRBJ2-1|.
TGCAGTGCCTCGGGTCGTCCCGAGCAGTTCTTC
CSASGRPEQFF
>TRBD2|15|TRBV2|TRBJ2-2|.
TGTGCCAGCAGTGTTGATAGCGGGAGGATCGGGGAGCTGTTTTTT
CASSVDSGRIGELFF
>TRBD2|17|TRBV7-2|TRBJ2-5|few
TGTGCCAGCAGCTTGGGACTAGCGGGAGGGCCGGTGGAGACCCAGTACTTC
CASSLGLAGGPVETQYF
>TRBD2|19|TRBV7-2|TRBJ2-1|medium-sized
TGTGCCAGCAGCTTAGCCGTAAGGGGGGTAGCGGGAGTTTACAATGAGCAGTTCTTC
CASSLAVRGVAGVYNEQFF
>.|13|TRBV7-2|TRBJ2-5|.
TGTGCCAGCAACCCTGAGGGGGTAGAGACCCAGTACTTC
CASNPEGVETQYF
>TRBD2|16|TRBV19|TRBJ2-1|.
TGTGCCAGTGGACAAGCGGGAGAGGGGGCCTACAATGAGCAGTTCTTC
CASGQAGEGAYNEQFF
>.|15|TRBV10-3|TRBJ2-1|few
TGTGCCATCAGTGACTCTAGCGACTCCTACAATGAGCAGTTCTTC
CAISDSSDSYNEQFF
>.|13|TRBV6-1|TRBJ2-5|few
TGTGCCAGCAGTGAAATGGACAGAGAGACCCAGTACTTC
CASSEMDRETQYF
>TRBD1|17|TRBV12-3/TRBV12-4|TRBJ1-5|.
TGTGCCAGCAGTTTGGGGACAGCATACTATAGCAATCAGCCCCAGCATTTT
CASSLGTAYYSNQPQHF
>TRBD1|16|TRBV28|TRBJ1-4|.
TGTGCCAGCAGTTTGGTCAGGGGGCCGGGTGAGGAAAAACTGTTTTTT
CASSLVRGPGEEKLFF
>TRBD1|15|TRBV19|TRBJ2-2|.
TGTGCCAGTAGTGGACCGACAGGGATCCCCGGGGAGCTGTTTTTT
CASSGPTGIPGELFF
>.|13|TRBV7-9|TRBJ1-5|many
TGTGCCAGCAGCTTAAGGGAGAATCAGCCCCAGCATTTT
CASSLRENQPQHF
>TRBD1|14|TRBV12-3/TRBV12-4|TRBJ1-2|.
TGTGCCAGCAGAGCCGGGACAGCTAACTATGGCTACACCTTC
CASRAGTANYGYTF
>.|15|TRBV19|TRBJ2-3|.
TGTGCCAGTAGTTCCACCGGGACCCGCACAGATACGCAGTATTTT
CASSSTGTRTDTQYF